These T cell receptor beta chains were read from a single sample in a study of blood T cell repertoires in COVID-19. Generated by immunoSEQ multiplex PCR, the TCRdb table keeps only in-frame clones and is missing some. The sample yields about 49,000 clones, roughly nine tenths seen once. Sequencing was carried out using peripheral blood. The source is a man aged 35-49 years with active COVID-19. CDR3s include the opening cysteine and the closing phenylalanine or tryptophan. The D gene is left open where the match is weak.

d_call: .
j_call: TRBJ2-1
v_call: TRBV2
cdr3_nt: TGTGCCAGCAGTGATCTGGTGACTACCTACAATGAGCAGTTCTTC
cdr3_aa: CASSDLVTTYNEQFF

d_call: .
j_call: TRBJ2-5
v_call: TRBV19
cdr3_nt: TGTGCCAGTAGTCCCCGGCGTGGGCCTCAAGAGACCCAGTACTTC
cdr3_aa: CASSPRRGPQETQYF

d_call: TRBD1
j_call: TRBJ1-1
v_call: TRBV19
cdr3_nt: TGTGCCAGTAGTACTCCGCACCTAGGGACAGGAATTTTGAACACTGAAGCTTTCTTT
cdr3_aa: CASSTPHLGTGILNTEAFF

d_call: TRBD1
j_call: TRBJ2-3
v_call: TRBV24-1
cdr3_nt: TGTGCCACTGGGACAGGGAGCACAGATACGCAGTATTTT
cdr3_aa: CATGTGSTDTQYF

d_call: .
j_call: TRBJ2-3
v_call: TRBV29-1
cdr3_nt: TGCAGTTTTTGGTTACTTTCCCACACAGATACGCAGTATTTT
cdr3_aa: CSFWLLSHTDTQYF

d_call: .
j_call: TRBJ1-5
v_call: TRBV14
cdr3_nt: TGTGCCAGCAGCCAAGGTACAGGGAATCAGCCCCAGCATTTT
cdr3_aa: CASSQGTGNQPQHF

d_call: .
j_call: TRBJ2-1
v_call: TRBV7-3
cdr3_nt: TGTGCCAGCAGCTTAAGTTCCGGGGGCTCCTACAATGAGCAGTTCTTC
cdr3_aa: CASSLSSGGSYNEQFF

d_call: .
j_call: TRBJ2-1
v_call: TRBV5-1
cdr3_nt: TGCGCCAGCAGTCTCGACAGCTCCTACAATGAGCAGTTCTTC
cdr3_aa: CASSLDSSYNEQFF

d_call: TRBD1
j_call: TRBJ1-4
v_call: TRBV18
cdr3_nt: TGTGCCAGCTCACTCCCATGGACAGGGTCTAATGAAAAACTGTTTTTT
cdr3_aa: CASSLPWTGSNEKLFF

d_call: .
j_call: TRBJ2-3
v_call: TRBV27
cdr3_nt: TGTGCCAGCAGTTTATCACGCTTGGCAGGAGATACGCAGTATTTT
cdr3_aa: CASSLSRLAGDTQYF

d_call: .
j_call: TRBJ1-2
v_call: TRBV27
cdr3_nt: TGTGCCAGCAGACGACGGGGGGATTATGGCTACACCTTC
cdr3_aa: CASRRRGDYGYTF

d_call: TRBD1
j_call: TRBJ1-4
v_call: TRBV18
cdr3_nt: TGTGCCAGCTCACCGGGACAGGCCGACAATGAAAAACTGTTTTTT
cdr3_aa: CASSPGQADNEKLFF